This T cell receptor beta chain was documented in a study of T cell responses to AZD1222 COVID-19 vaccine (dated by TCRdb to the early 2020s). Looking at the study overall: AZD1222 recipients whose second dose came at about 4 weeks and those whose second dose came at about 12 weeks were combined into one group, since spike-specific TCR depth and breadth did not differ between the two schedules. A total of around 240 trial participants underwent TCR sequencing, of whom about 210 received two doses of AZD1222 and around 26 received two doses of the MenACWY control vaccine. Trial participants were enrolled by age into 18-55, 56-69 and 70-plus year subgroups, with about 150, 28 and 57 TCR-sequenced participants respectively. Beyond this particular receptor, the publication reports: Only a handful of AZD1222 recipients were SARS-CoV-2 seropositive at baseline, limiting conclusions about previously exposed vaccinees. Participants were mostly white British and included more females than males, and it was suggested by the authors that clonal diversity may have been underestimated. Reportedly, close to half of the unique spike-specific TCRs recognized epitopes lying outside the regions that are mutated in the B.1.351 and B.1.1.7 variants. The 56-69-year group was small, and its depth increase did not reach significance, likely because of low power. Vaccine-associated CD4 TCRs spanned the whole spike protein, with dominant responses in regions 160-218 and 743-854. After two AZD1222 doses, both the breadth and the depth of spike-specific TCRs were significantly higher than at day 0 and than in MenACWY recipients. Because no day 14 peak-response samples were available, the repertoires could be characterized only after the peak T cell response.

From cysteine to phenylalanine, the CDR3 is 16 amino acids long. Of all the DNA, just the CDR3 is kept, 48 bases in frame from base 1. Ends trimmed: V by 4 bases, J by 0 bases; bases unmatched to a gene: 6. Reading the germline V gene (reference sequence) gives CDR1 SGHAT and CDR2 FQDESV. According to the study, the label for this sample's time point signals: baseline before first vaccination. Samples from vaccinated people were obtained from the UK trials COV001 and COV002, which included a single-blind randomized controlled phase 2/3 trial of AZD1222 (ChAdOx1 nCoV-19) in healthy adults. Trial participant PBMC samples were collected at day 0 and day 28 after the second dose for TCRbeta chain sequencing. The CDR3 regions of human TCRbeta chains were analyzed by immunosequencing. For the original study's pipeline: Repertoire TCRs were matched against a reference library of SARS-CoV-2-specific TCRs generated with the MIRA antigen-specificity platform. Breadth meant the fraction of unique TCRs that were SARS-CoV-2-associated, whereas depth meant the fraction of total T cells that were SARS-CoV-2-associated. Each spike-specific TCR was assigned to its reactive spike region and to a CD4 or CD8 class using the MIRA data. Log10-transformed breadth and depth values were compared by one-way ANOVA with Sidak's multiple comparisons tests. TCRdb took this table from immuneACCESS and kept in-frame rearrangements with V and J called. Such tables lack part of the clones; where checked against another copy, unresolved V genes explain under half of the gap, and the rest is unexplained. V and J calls and clone size follow that table, whereas D and trimming were derived from the DNA. Here the sample has some 130,000 clones; roughly 82% occur a single time. Approximately 4% of the sample belongs to the ten largest clones.

A remark on this clone: It lacks a known antigen. Base quality data are lacking; no much larger clone is found one base away.

Material: peripheral blood, obtained on day 0 of AZD1222 vaccination. The sequence links TRBV11-1 to TRBJ1-3; TRBD1 fits 7 bases in the junction. This clonotype was obtained from an adult in good health. The DNA sequence is as follows: TGTGCCAGCAGCTCAACGGGACAGTACTCTGGAAACACCATATATTTT. It encodes CASSSTGQYSGNTIYF. This CDR3, with the reference TRBV11-1 and TRBJ1-3 proteins standing in past its ends, gives the full variable domain EAEVAQSPRYKITEKSQAVAFWCDPISGHATLYWYRQILGQGPELLVQFQDESVVDDSQLPKDRFSAERLKGVDSTLKIQPAELGDSAMYLCASSSTGQYSGNTIYFGEGSWLTVV.